The rows below give T cell receptor beta chains drawn from one sample of a study of blood T cell repertoires in COVID-19. Clones were sequenced by immunoSEQ multiplex PCR, and TCRdb holds only the in-frame ones, with some missing. The sample has about 69,000 clones, approximately 83% seen once. Input material: peripheral blood. These receptors were taken from an elderly man with acute or convalescent COVID-19. CDR3s include the opening cysteine and the closing phenylalanine or tryptophan. The D gene is left open where the match is weak. The size entry is marked missing in some rows and otherwise reads once, few, many or a size class.

V,length,size,D,J,DNA,CDR3
TRBV12-3/TRBV12-4,13,-,-,TRBJ1-5,TGTGCCAGCAGTTTCGTAGGAGGTCAGCCCCAGCATTTT,CASSFVGGQPQHF
TRBV28,14,-,TRBD1,TRBJ2-5,TGTGCCAGCAGCCGACAGGGGGCGCGGGAGACCCAGTACTTC,CASSRQGARETQYF
TRBV11-3,15,-,-,TRBJ2-2,TGTGCCAGCAGCCTCCCTCAGGGGAGGGCCGGGGAGCTGTTTTTT,CASSLPQGRAGELFF
TRBV4-3,17,-,TRBD1,TRBJ1-1,TGCGCCAGCAGCCAAGTGTTCCGGGACAGTACGAACACTGAAGCTTTCTTT,CASSQVFRDSTNTEAFF
TRBV2,14,-,TRBD2,TRBJ2-1,TGTGCCGTTGGAGGGCGGGAGCACTACAATGAGCAGTTCTTC,CAVGGREHYNEQFF
TRBV25-1,15,-,TRBD1,TRBJ1-2,TGTGCCAGCAGGGATCAAAATGTACAGGGGAATGGCTACACCTTC,CASRDQNVQGNGYTF
TRBV18,20,-,TRBD1,TRBJ2-5,TGTGCCAGCTCACCGAAACCCGGGGGTCCGGGACAGGGGGCTCGAGAGACCCAGTACTTC,CASSPKPGGPGQGARETQYF
TRBV27,16,-,-,TRBJ2-2,TGTGCCAGCAGTTTAATGCGGCAACTAAACACCGGGGAGCTGTTTTTT,CASSLMRQLNTGELFF
TRBV2,15,-,-,TRBJ1-2,TGTGCCAGCAGTGAAATCGGTACCGCTTCCTATGGCTACACCTTC,CASSEIGTASYGYTF
TRBV2,14,-,TRBD2,TRBJ2-7,TGTGCCAGCAGACTAGCGGGAAAATCCTACGAGCAGTACTTC,CASRLAGKSYEQYF
TRBV28,15,-,-,TRBJ1-2,TGTGCCAGCAGTCACATTTGGGGCGTGGGCTATGGCTACACCTTC,CASSHIWGVGYGYTF
TRBV6-5,15,-,TRBD1,TRBJ2-7,TGTGCCAGCACCCTGGGTGGGACAGGGAGCAACGAGCAGTACTTC,CASTLGGTGSNEQYF
TRBV6-6,13,-,-,TRBJ1-2,TGTGCCAGCAGTTTTCAGGGAAGCAATGGCTACACCTTC,CASSFQGSNGYTF
TRBV6-4,12,-,-,TRBJ1-2,TGTGCCAGCAGTCAGGGGTATTACGGCTACACCTTC,CASSQGYYGYTF
TRBV28,14,-,-,TRBJ2-3,TGTGCCAGCGCTGACAGCGGGAGCACAGATACGCAGTATTTT,CASADSGSTDTQYF
TRBV7-6,15,-,TRBD1,TRBJ2-7,TGTGCCAGCAGCCAAGCTCCGGGACAGAACTACGAGCAGTACTTC,CASSQAPGQNYEQYF
TRBV7-2,14,-,-,TRBJ1-2,TGTGCCAGCAGCTCGCAAGGTGGGGCCTATGGCTACACCTTC,CASSSQGGAYGYTF
TRBV2,15,-,TRBD1,TRBJ1-5,TGTGCCAGCAGTGAGGAAAGGACAGGGGCCCAGCCCCAGCATTTT,CASSEERTGAQPQHF
TRBV3-1/TRBV3-2,15,-,-,TRBJ1-4,TGTGCCAGCAGCCCCGCCGGTGCAGGTAATGAAAAACTGTTTTTT,CASSPAGAGNEKLFF
TRBV6-6,14,-,TRBD1,TRBJ1-5,TGTGCCAGCAGTTTAAAGGACAGGAACCAGCCCCAGCATTTT,CASSLKDRNQPQHF
TRBV3-1/TRBV3-2,13,-,-,TRBJ2-5,TGTGCCAGCAGCCAAGGCAGGGAAGAGACCCAGTACTTC,CASSQGREETQYF
TRBV7-2,14,-,TRBD1,TRBJ1-3,TGTGCCAGCAGCTCGACAGGGTCTGGAAACACCATATATTTT,CASSSTGSGNTIYF
TRBV19,16,-,-,TRBJ1-1,TGTGCCAGTAGTCCCCTCGGTGGGGCCTTGAACACTGAAGCTTTCTTT,CASSPLGGALNTEAFF
TRBV12-3/TRBV12-4,11,-,-,TRBJ2-7,TGTGCCAGCAGTTATCGGTACGAGCAGTACTTC,CASSYRYEQYF
TRBV12-2,18,-,-,TRBJ1-1,TGTGCAAGTCGCTTCCCCTCCGAACAGGGAGTTCGGGACACTGAAGCTTTCTTT,CASRFPSEQGVRDTEAFF
TRBV27,13,once,TRBD1,TRBJ1-2,TGTGCCAGCAGTTTCGGGACAGGGCTTGGCTACACCTTC,CASSFGTGLGYTF
TRBV6-5,16,-,TRBD1,TRBJ2-2,TGTGCCAGCAGTTACGAGGGACAGGGTGCGGCCGGGGAGCTGTTTTTT,CASSYEGQGAAGELFF
TRBV7-2,14,-,-,TRBJ1-1,TGTGCCAGCAGTCCCAGGGTAAGCAACACTGAAGCTTTCTTT,CASSPRVSNTEAFF
TRBV21-1,16,-,-,TRBJ1-6,TGTGCCAGCAGCAAAGAAGCAGGCTTCTATAATTCACCCCTCCACTTT,CASSKEAGFYNSPLHF
TRBV5-1,15,-,TRBD2,TRBJ2-1,TGCGCCAGCAGCTCCGCGGGTAGCGGGGGCGGTGAGCAGTTCTTC,CASSSAGSGGGEQFF
TRBV7-2,14,-,-,TRBJ1-1,TGTGCCAGCAGCTTGGTGGCGGGGGACACTGAAGCTTTCTTT,CASSLVAGDTEAFF
TRBV4-3,16,-,TRBD2,TRBJ2-5,TGCGCCAGCAGCCAAGGGCCGACTAGCGGACAAGAGACCCAGTACTTC,CASSQGPTSGQETQYF
TRBV5-6,17,-,TRBD2,TRBJ2-1,TGTGCCAGCGCTAAGAGAGGGAGGGCGCTCTCCTACAATGAGCAGTTCTTC,CASAKRGRALSYNEQFF
TRBV19,13,-,TRBD1,TRBJ2-3,TGTGCCAGTAGGGGACAGGGAACAGATACGCAGTATTTT,CASRGQGTDTQYF
TRBV11-2,13,-,TRBD2,TRBJ2-7,TGTGCCAGCGGGGCTAGCGGGAGCCACGAGCAGTACTTC,CASGASGSHEQYF
TRBV6-5,13,-,-,TRBJ1-2,TGTGCCAGCAGTTACCTGCGGGGCTATGGCTACACCTTC,CASSYLRGYGYTF
TRBV7-8,14,-,-,TRBJ2-7,TGTGCCAGCAGCCGGTCAACAGGGCCCTACGAGCAGTACTTC,CASSRSTGPYEQYF